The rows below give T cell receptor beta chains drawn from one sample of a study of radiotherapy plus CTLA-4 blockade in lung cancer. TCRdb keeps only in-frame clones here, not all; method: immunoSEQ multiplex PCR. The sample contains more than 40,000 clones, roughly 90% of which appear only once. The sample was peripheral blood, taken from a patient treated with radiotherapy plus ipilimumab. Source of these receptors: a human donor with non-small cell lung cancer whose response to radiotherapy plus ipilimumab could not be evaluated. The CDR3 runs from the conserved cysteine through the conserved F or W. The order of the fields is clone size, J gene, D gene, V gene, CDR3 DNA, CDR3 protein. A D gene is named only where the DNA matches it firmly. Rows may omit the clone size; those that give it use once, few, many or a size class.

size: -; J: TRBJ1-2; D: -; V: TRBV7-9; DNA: TGTGCCAGCACCGTCGGACGGGGAGCTAACTATGGCTACACCTTC; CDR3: CASTVGRGANYGYTF
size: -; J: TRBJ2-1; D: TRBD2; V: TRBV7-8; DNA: TGTGCCAGCAGCCCGTGGACTAGCGGGGGCTCCTACAATGAGCAGTTCTTC; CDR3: CASSPWTSGGSYNEQFF
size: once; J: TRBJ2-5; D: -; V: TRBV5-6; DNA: TGTGCCAGCAGCTGGGGCGGGGCCCGTTTCCAGTACTTC; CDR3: CASSWGGARFQYF
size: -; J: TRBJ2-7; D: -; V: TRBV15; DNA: TGTGCCACCAGCGACCGGGGGGCGGGCTACGAGCAGTACTTC; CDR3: CATSDRGAGYEQYF
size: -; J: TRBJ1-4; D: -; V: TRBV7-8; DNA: TGTGCCAGCAGCTCCGGTAGTCCCGATGAAAAACTGTTTTTT; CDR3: CASSSGSPDEKLFF
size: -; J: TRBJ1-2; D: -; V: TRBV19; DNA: TGTGCCAGTAGCCCGACAGGCACTAACTATGGCTACACCTTC; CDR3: CASSPTGTNYGYTF
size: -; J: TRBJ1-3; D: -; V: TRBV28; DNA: TGTGCCAGCAGTTTACGACACATCTCTGGAAACACCATATATTTT; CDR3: CASSLRHISGNTIYF
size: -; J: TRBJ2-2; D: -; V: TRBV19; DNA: TGTGCCAGTAGAGGACAAATCCGGAACACCGGGGAGCTGTTTTTT; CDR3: CASRGQIRNTGELFF
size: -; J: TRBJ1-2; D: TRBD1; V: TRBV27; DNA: TGTGCCAGCAGACCGGGACAGGGGGTCTATGGCTACACCTTC; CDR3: CASRPGQGVYGYTF
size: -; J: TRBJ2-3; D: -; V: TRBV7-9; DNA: TGTGCCAGCAGCGATCTTGGACATGCCACAGATACGCAGTATTTT; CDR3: CASSDLGHATDTQYF
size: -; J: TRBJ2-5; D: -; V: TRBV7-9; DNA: TGTGCCAGCAGCTCGGGACACCGCCAAGAGACCCAGTACTTC; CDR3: CASSSGHRQETQYF
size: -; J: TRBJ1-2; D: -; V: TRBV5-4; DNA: TGTGCCAGCAGTTGGGAGAGGGGCTACACCTTC; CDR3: CASSWERGYTF
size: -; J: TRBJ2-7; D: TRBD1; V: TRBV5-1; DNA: TGCGCCAGCAGCTTAGGGACAGGGCGTATCTACGAGCAGTACTTC; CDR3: CASSLGTGRIYEQYF
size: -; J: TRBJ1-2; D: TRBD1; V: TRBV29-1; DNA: TGCAGCGTTGCACAGGGGGACTATGGCTACACCTTC; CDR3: CSVAQGDYGYTF
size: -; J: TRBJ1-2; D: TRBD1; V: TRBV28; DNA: TGTGCCAGCAGTTTGGGACAGGGGGCCAGGGGCTACACCTTC; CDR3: CASSLGQGARGYTF
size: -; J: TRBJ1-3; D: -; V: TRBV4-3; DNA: TGCGCCAGCAGCCAAGATCAGGGGATCTCTGGAAACACCATATATTTT; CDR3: CASSQDQGISGNTIYF
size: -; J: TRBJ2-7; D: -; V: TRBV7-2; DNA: TGTGCCAGCAGCTCCGATTTTTCAGGGGTTGGCTCCTACGAGCAGTACTTC; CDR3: CASSSDFSGVGSYEQYF
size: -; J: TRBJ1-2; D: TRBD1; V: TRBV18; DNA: TGTGCCAGCTCACCCCGACAGGGGGTTAGCTATGGCTACACCTTC; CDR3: CASSPRQGVSYGYTF